This is a list of T cell receptor beta chains from one sample in a study of cytomegalovirus exposure and HLA in healthy donors. Using immunoSEQ multiplex PCR, the repertoire was profiled, and TCRdb retains in-frame clones only, with some absent. The data show 150,000 to 200,000 clones, with just over 75% seen just once and 1.4% held by the top ten. Input material: PBMCs. These receptors were obtained from a man aged 18 to 30 in good health and CMV-seronegative. Both conserved end residues are part of each CDR3. A D gene is named only where the DNA matches it firmly. Clone size is given for some rows only: seen once, a few or many times, or a class if the clone is expanded.

D gene,J gene,clone size,V gene,CDR3 protein,CDR3 DNA
NA,TRBJ1-5,NA,TRBV30,CAWGAGPLNQPQHF,TGTGCCTGGGGGGCAGGGCCGCTGAATCAGCCCCAGCATTTT
TRBD2,TRBJ2-7,NA,TRBV7-8,CASSLRREGSYEQYF,TGTGCCAGCAGCCTACGCAGGGAGGGCTCCTACGAGCAGTACTTC
TRBD2,TRBJ2-7,NA,TRBV5-1,CASSLGPSTSGNYEQYF,TGCGCCAGCAGTCTAGGCCCCTCGACTAGCGGGAACTACGAGCAGTACTTC
TRBD1,TRBJ2-7,NA,TRBV2,CASSEGQGNYEQYF,TGTGCCAGCAGTGAAGGACAGGGGAACTACGAGCAGTACTTC
TRBD2,TRBJ2-1,NA,TRBV30,CAWKGTSVYNEQFF,TGTGCCTGGAAAGGGACTAGCGTCTACAATGAGCAGTTCTTC
NA,TRBJ2-2,NA,TRBV13,CASSSLATNTGELFF,TGTGCCAGCAGCTCGCTAGCGACGAACACCGGGGAGCTGTTTTTT
NA,TRBJ1-2,few,TRBV5-5,CASSLGSYGYTF,TGTGCCAGCAGTCTAGGGAGCTATGGCTACACCTTC
NA,TRBJ1-1,NA,TRBV7-9,CASSLVSGNTEAFF,TGTGCCAGCAGCTTAGTGTCAGGGAACACTGAAGCTTTCTTT
TRBD1,TRBJ1-5,NA,TRBV7-8,CASSLQDRVGQPQHF,TGTGCCAGCAGCCTCCAAGACAGGGTAGGCCAGCCCCAGCATTTT
TRBD2,TRBJ2-7,NA,TRBV5-1,CASSSAPGLAGSYEQYF,TGCGCCAGCAGCTCGGCCCCAGGACTAGCGGGCTCCTACGAGCAGTACTTC
NA,TRBJ2-3,NA,TRBV7-6,CASSFYSGDTQYF,TGTGCCAGCAGCTTTTATTCAGGGGATACGCAGTATTTT
TRBD1,TRBJ2-7,NA,TRBV15,CATSREVTGYLLYF,TGTGCCACCAGCAGAGAAGTGACAGGGTACTTGTTGTACTTC
NA,TRBJ2-3,NA,TRBV2,CASSASGVSADTQYF,TGTGCCAGCAGTGCGTCCGGGGTTTCGGCAGATACGCAGTATTTT
TRBD1,TRBJ2-1,NA,TRBV11-1,CASSPPTGTGNNEQFF,TGTGCCAGCAGCCCGCCGACCGGGACAGGGAACAATGAGCAGTTCTTC
NA,TRBJ1-1,NA,TRBV13,CASSQGNTEAFF,TGTGCCAGCAGCCAGGGGAACACTGAAGCTTTCTTT
NA,TRBJ1-2,NA,TRBV7-2,CASSLNSIAYTF,TGTGCCAGCAGCTTAAACAGCATCGCCTACACCTTC
TRBD1,TRBJ1-4,NA,TRBV9,CASSVGTGLSEKLFF,TGTGCCAGCAGCGTAGGGACAGGGCTGTCCGAAAAACTGTTTTTT
NA,TRBJ2-7,NA,TRBV5-4,CASSRQPYEQYF,TGTGCCAGCAGCCGACAACCATACGAGCAGTACTTC
NA,TRBJ2-7,NA,TRBV19,CASSTPSYEQYF,TGTGCCAGTAGTACCCCTTCCTACGAGCAGTACTTC
TRBD2,TRBJ2-1,NA,TRBV7-6,CASSLGGGGELGEQFF,TGTGCCAGCAGCTTAGGGGGCGGGGGAGAGCTCGGTGAGCAGTTCTTC
NA,TRBJ1-1,NA,TRBV7-9,CASSLAGSEAFF,TGTGCCAGCAGCTTAGCAGGGAGTGAAGCTTTCTTT
NA,TRBJ2-5,NA,TRBV11-2,CASSLRLAGETQYF,TGTGCCAGCAGCTTAAGATTAGCAGGGGAGACCCAGTACTTC
NA,TRBJ1-2,NA,TRBV6-5,CASSYSEQGRDYGYTF,TGTGCCAGCAGTTACTCGGAACAGGGACGGGACTATGGCTACACCTTC
TRBD2,TRBJ2-3,NA,TRBV7-9,CASSRTSPTRGADTQYF,TGTGCCAGCAGCAGGACTAGCCCTACGAGGGGGGCAGATACGCAGTATTTT
NA,TRBJ1-3,NA,TRBV10-3,CANAAINSGNTIYF,TGTGCCAACGCTGCGATTAACTCTGGAAACACCATATATTTT
NA,TRBJ2-1,NA,TRBV29-1,CSVADGLSSYNEQFF,TGCAGCGTGGCCGACGGGTTAAGCTCCTACAATGAGCAGTTCTTC
NA,TRBJ1-5,NA,TRBV6-6,CASSYSYQPQHF,TGTGCCAGCAGTTACTCCTATCAGCCCCAGCATTTT
NA,TRBJ1-5,NA,TRBV19,CATQPGAKGNQPQHF,TGTGCCACCCAGCCAGGGGCGAAGGGCAATCAGCCCCAGCATTTT
NA,TRBJ1-1,NA,TRBV4-3,CASSQAGNCEAFF,TGCGCCAGCAGCCAAGCAGGGAACTGTGAAGCTTTCTTT
TRBD1,TRBJ1-1,NA,TRBV9,CASSPSNRGGTEAFF,TGTGCCAGCAGCCCGTCCAACAGGGGCGGGACTGAAGCTTTCTTT
TRBD2,TRBJ2-5,few,TRBV5-1,CASSLDRGGALETQYF,TGCGCCAGCAGCTTGGACCGCGGGGGGGCCCTAGAGACCCAGTACTTC
NA,TRBJ1-1,NA,TRBV6-5,CASSPLGQKNTEAFF,TGTGCCAGCAGCCCTTTGGGACAAAAGAACACTGAAGCTTTCTTT
NA,TRBJ2-2,NA,TRBV15,CATSNSVNTGELFF,TGTGCCACCAGCAATAGTGTGAACACCGGGGAGCTGTTTTTT
NA,TRBJ2-7,few,TRBV15,CATSRDINYEQYF,TGTGCCACCAGCAGAGATATTAACTACGAGCAGTACTTC
NA,TRBJ1-6,few,TRBV7-8,CASSLPPNNNSPLHF,TGTGCCAGCAGCTTACCCCCCAACAATAATTCACCCCTCCACTTT
TRBD2,TRBJ2-7,NA,TRBV18,CASSAAPVTSGSYEQYF,TGTGCCAGCTCAGCGGCCCCCGTGACTAGCGGCTCCTACGAGCAGTACTTC
TRBD2,TRBJ2-7,NA,TRBV25-1,CASSPLTFSGDSYEQYF,TGTGCCAGTAGCCCCCTTACCTTCAGCGGGGACTCCTACGAGCAGTACTTC
NA,TRBJ1-1,NA,TRBV9,CASSALLSTEAFF,TGTGCCAGCAGCGCCCTTTTGTCCACTGAAGCTTTCTTT
TRBD1,TRBJ1-5,NA,TRBV30,CAWRPGTGSNQPQHF,TGTGCCTGGAGGCCTGGGACAGGTAGCAATCAGCCCCAGCATTTT